The 17 T cell receptor beta chains presented below share a single source sample, sequenced in a study of T cells in Graves' hyperthyroidism and ophthalmopathy. From RNA transcripts, TCR beta CDR3 regions were amplified. Initially, a first-round RT-PCR of the TCR CDR3 employed the HTBI primer set. Using its own MiXCR run on the multiplex PCR reads, TCRdb lists one record per CDR3 protein. The top ten clones hold less than 25% of a sample with around 380,000 distinct CDR3 sequences, roughly 13% of them seen once. The sequencing sample was made of blood. The receptors here all came from a man under 40 with Graves' hyperthyroidism that later progressed to Graves' ophthalmopathy.

This clonotype was picked up many times. This chain connects TRBV12-3 or TRBV12-4 to TRBJ2-3; possible D gene TRBD1, 6 bases. This CDR3 is built from 14 residues. V gave up 6 bases and J gave up 0 bases, with 10 bases separating them. The CDR3, as DNA: TGTGCCAGCAGGCGCAGGGGCAGCACAGATACGCAGTATTTT. It codes for CASRRRGSTDTQYF.

Note on this clonotype: This may be a read error, as it is one base from a much larger clone. The chain joins TRBV15 to TRBJ2-1; D is unclear. Germline loops: CDR1 LNHNV, CDR2 YYDKDF (reference sequence). This CDR3 is 13 amino acids long. CDR3 residues: CATSPRGYNKQFF. CDR3 DNA: TGTGCCACCAGCCCGCGTGGTTACAATAAGCAGTTCTTC.

This clonotype has only a few counts. The chain carries TRBV12-5 and TRBJ1-1, with D unclear. Germline assignment: CDR1 LGHNT and CDR2 FRNRAP. CDR3 length: 12 amino acids. In nucleotides, the CDR3 is TGTGTGTCCCGGTGGAGCGGCACTGAAGCTTTCTTT. Amino acids: CVSRWSGTEAFF.

There are many counts of this clonotype. J is TRBJ2-1 and V is TRBV27; D possibly uses TRBD1 or TRBD2 (6 bases each). V lost 2 bases to trimming and J lost 6 bases, with 14 bases between them. The germline CDR1 and CDR2 sequences are MNHEY and SMNVEV (reference sequence). This CDR3 region has 15 residues. CDR3 region: CASSLIGGSANEQFF. In nucleotides, the CDR3 is TGTGCCAGCAGTTTAATAGGGGGGAGCGCCAATGAGCAGTTCTTC.

This chain joins TRBV11-3 and TRBJ2-1; 8 bases match TRBD1. The CDR3 runs 14 residues. Germline CDR1 reads SGHNT; CDR2 reads YENEEA. Trimming cost V 2 bases and J 8 bases; bases outside gene matches: 5. CDR3 loop: CASSLQGAGDEQFF. In DNA, the CDR3 is TGTGCCAGCAGCTTACAGGGGGCAGGGGATGAGCAGTTCTTC.

About this clonotype: A much bigger clone sits one base away, suggesting this may be a read error. The chain is built from TRBV7-2 and TRBJ1-6, with 9 bases fitting TRBD1. The V gene's germline CDR1 is SGHTA and CDR2 FQGNSA. The CDR3 has 15 amino acids. The V gene end was trimmed by 4 bases and the J gene end by 7 bases; junction bases not matched to a gene: 5. CDR3 region: CASSSGTGHNSPLHF. CDR3 bases: TGTGCCAGCAGCTCCGGGACAGGGCACAATTCACCCCTCCACTTT.

This clonotype has a count of ten or more. The rearrangement links TRBV11-2 to TRBJ1-1; D might be TRBD1 (5 bases). The germline gives CDR1 SGHAT, CDR2 FQNNGV. The CDR3 totals 12 residues. Trimming left V 5 bases short and J 6 bases short, with 10 bases between. In DNA, the CDR3 is TGTGCCAGCAGCCTACAGGTCTCTGAAGCTTTCTTT. Protein sequence: CASSLQVSEAFF.

V and J are TRBV10-3 and TRBJ1-1; 11 bases fit TRBD1. CDR3 length equals 16 residues. The V gene's germline CDR1 is ENHRY and CDR2 SYGVKD. V trimming: 2 bases; J trimming: 1 base; junction bases outside the gene matches: 3. In DNA, the CDR3 is TGTGCCATCAGTGAGGGACAGGGGGCTACGAACACTGAAGCTTTCTTT. As protein: CAISEGQGATNTEAFF.

At least ten counts were recorded for this clonotype. The CDR3 reads CSARNPGPDTQYF. The CDR3 DNA follows: TGCAGTGCTAGAAATCCGGGCCCAGATACGCAGTATTTT. The chain couples TRBV20-1 to TRBJ2-3, with unresolved D. CDR3 length equals 13 residues. Trimming left V 2 bases short and J 4 bases short, with 10 bases between. The germline CDR1 and CDR2 sequences are DFQATT and SNEGSKA (reference sequence).

V usage is TRBV4-1 and J usage is TRBJ2-7; the D gene is possibly TRBD2 (5 bases). Germline CDR1 reads MGHRA; CDR2 reads YSYEKL. V was clipped by 3 bases and J by 3 bases, with 21 bases between them. The CDR3 has 17 residues. The CDR3 is CASSHPEGWAADYEQYF. The CDR3 nucleotides read TGCGCCAGCAGCCATCCCGAGGGTTGGGCAGCAGACTACGAGCAGTACTTC.

This chain connects TRBV27 to TRBJ2-5; D not certain. Trimming removed 1 base at V and 4 bases at J, with 10 bases between. The CDR3 is 14 amino acids. The germline CDR1 and CDR2 sequences are MNHEY and SMNVEV (reference sequence). CDR3 DNA: TGTGCCAGCAGTTTATTTCCAGTGGGAGAGACCCAGTACTTC. This codes for CASSLFPVGETQYF.

The sample holds many counts of this clonotype. The chain carries TRBV12-5 and TRBJ1-5; no firm D call. The ends were cut back, 0 bases at V and 3 bases at J, with 18 bases in the middle. Germline CDR1 reads LGHNT; CDR2 reads FRNRAP. CDR3 size: 18 residues. CDR3 nucleotides: TGTGCTAGTGGTTTGGTACTGGGTTCCGGAGATTACAATCAGCCCCAGCATTTT. This encodes CASGLVLGSGDYNQPQHF.

This clonotype has only a few counts. This chain joins TRBV2 and TRBJ2-7; no clear D gene. This CDR3 comprises 13 residues. Germline V gene lookup returns CDR1 SNHLY and CDR2 FYNNEI. V gave up 6 bases and J gave up 1 base, with 10 bases separating them. The CDR3, as DNA: TGTGCCAGCAGCCGTGAGGATTCCTACGAGCAGTACTTC. Translating it yields CASSREDSYEQYF.

This clonotype was detected only a few times. This chain connects TRBV20-1 to TRBJ2-7; maybe TRBD1 (6 bases). The CDR3 is 13 residues long. CDR1 is DFQATT and CDR2 is SNEGSKA in the germline V gene (reference sequence). Trimming shortened V by 0 bases and J by 4 bases, and 10 bases separated the two germline ends. The CDR3 DNA reads as TGCAGTGCTAGAGACCAGGGGCTTTACGAGCAGTACTTC. It codes for CSARDQGLYEQYF.

V gene TRBV4-2 combines with J gene TRBJ2-5; D is undetermined. The CDR3 has 14 amino acids. Germline assignment: CDR1 LGHNA and CDR2 YNFKEQ. Deletions cut 0 bases from V and 5 bases from J, with 10 bases between. CDR3 nucleotide sequence: TGTGCCAGCAGCCAAGATGTGAGGCAGGAGACCCAGTACTTC. It encodes CASSQDVRQETQYF.

In this sample, this clonotype turned up a few times. This chain connects TRBV6-2 or TRBV6-3 to TRBJ2-2; weak D call: TRBD1 (6 bases). CDR1 is MNHEY, CDR2 SVGEGT, per germline. Trimming cost V 6 bases and J 1 base, with 15 bases left between them. CDR3 length: 16 residues. This CDR3 is CASRPLPGQNTGELFF. The CDR3 nucleotides are TGTGCCAGCAGGCCGTTACCGGGACAGAACACCGGGGAGCTGTTTTTT.

As for this clonotype: This may be a read error, as it is one base from a much larger clone. The V gene is TRBV27, the J gene TRBJ2-3, with D possibly TRBD1 on 5 matching bases. CDR3 length: 15 amino acids. The V gene lost 7 bases and the J gene lost 2 bases, with 16 bases spanning the gap. Germline loops: CDR1 MNHEY, CDR2 SMNVEV (reference sequence). Written as DNA, the CDR3 is TGTGCCAGCACTGGAATAGGGGCTATCACAGATACGCAGTATTTT. Its protein is CASTGIGAITDTQYF.